A single sample gave rise to the 14 T cell receptor beta chains below, sequenced in a study of blood T cell repertoires in COVID-19. The repertoire was sequenced with immunoSEQ multiplex PCR; TCRdb's copy has only in-frame clones and lacks some. The table has about 230,000 clones, roughly 80% seen once. The sequenced sample consisted of peripheral blood. All receptors come from a woman of 80 years or more with acute or convalescent COVID-19.

This sequence joins TRBV6-6 and TRBJ1-6; D call uncertain. Trimming took 2 bases from V and 6 from J, leaving 8 bases between them. The V gene's germline CDR1 is MNHNY and CDR2 SVGAGI (reference sequence). The CDR3 runs 14 residues. CDR3 residues: CASSYILSNSPLHF. The CDR3 DNA reads TGTGCCAGCAGTTACATCTTGAGTAATTCACCCCTCCACTTT.

The chain has TRBV19 and TRBJ1-5; 7 nucleotides align to TRBD1. There are 14 residues in the CDR3. V dropped 4 bases and J dropped 3; count of bases not matched to a gene: 3. The V gene's germline CDR1 is LNHDA and CDR2 SQIVND (reference sequence). CDR3 nucleotides: TGTGCCAGTAGTACGGGACAGATCAATCAGCCCCAGCATTTT. This translates into CASSTGQINQPQHF.

This chain joins TRBV3-1 (or the pseudogene TRBV3-2) and TRBJ1-1; 7 nucleotides line up with TRBD1. The V gene end was trimmed by 5 bases and the J gene end by 4 bases; junction bases not matched to a gene: 7. Germline lookup yields CDR1 LGHDT and CDR2 YNNKEL (reference sequence). This CDR3 comprises 14 residues. The CDR3 bases are TGTGCCAGCAGCTACATACAGGGGAGCACTGAAGCTTTCTTT. Translating it yields CASSYIQGSTEAFF.

V usage is TRBV10-2 and J usage is TRBJ2-1; D is perhaps TRBD2 (6 bases). Germline V gene lookup returns CDR1 WSHSY and CDR2 SAAADI. V was cut by 10 bases and J by 7 bases, with 20 bases left in between. This CDR3 has 14 amino acids. The DNA for the CDR3 is TGCGCCACCCTGGGGGGAGTTCTGGGGAATGAGCAGTTCTTC. Its translation: CATLGGVLGNEQFF.

This clone was picked up a small number of times. V gene TRBV27 combines with J gene TRBJ2-1, with a possible D match to TRBD1 (6 bases). The CDR3 covers 16 residues. From germline, CDR1 is MNHEY and CDR2 SMNVEV (reference sequence). Trimming shortened V by 6 bases and J by 1 base, and 16 bases separated the two germline ends. CDR3 amino acids: CASSLSGTLSYNEQFF. The CDR3 nucleotides are TGTGCCAGCAGCCTATCGGGGACATTGTCCTACAATGAGCAGTTCTTC.

The V call is TRBV7-2, the J call TRBJ2-1, with 9 bases lining up with TRBD1. The junction had 10 bases not matched to a gene; V was cut back by 7 bases and J by 6 bases. Germline V gene data show CDR1 as SGHTA and CDR2 as FQGNSA. The CDR3 runs 15 residues. CDR3 bases: TGTGCCAGCACTCGAGGTCGGACAGGGGCCAATGAGCAGTTCTTC. This gives the protein CASTRGRTGANEQFF.

The chain employs TRBV2 and TRBJ2-7, with unresolved D. This CDR3 spans 11 amino acids. CDR1 and CDR2 (germline): SNHLY, FYNNEI. The V end lost 4 bases, the J end lost 6 bases, and 7 bases lay between the germline ends. The DNA of the CDR3 is TGTGCCAGCAGTGCGGTCTTCGAGCAGTACTTC. It codes for CASSAVFEQYF.

J is TRBJ1-3 and V is TRBV6-5, with D maybe TRBD1 (6 bases). The CDR3 contains 15 residues. Trimming shortened V by 6 bases and J by 0 bases, and 12 bases separated the two germline ends. Germline-derived CDR1 and CDR2 are MNHEY and SVGAGI. DNA of the CDR3: TGTGCCAGCAGGAACAGGGACAACTCTGGAAACACCATATATTTT. Translated, it gives CASRNRDNSGNTIYF.

The V gene is TRBV3-1 (or the pseudogene TRBV3-2), the J gene TRBJ1-2, with D uncertain. The CDR3 contains 14 residues. Germline-derived CDR1 and CDR2 are LGHDT and YNNKEL (reference sequence). The germline V and J ends were trimmed by 3 bases and 6 bases, with 14 bases remaining between them. The CDR3 DNA sequence: TGTGCCAGCAGCCATTGGGGAGGCCGCGATGGCTACACCTTC. Its translation is CASSHWGGRDGYTF.

The chain uses TRBV19 and TRBJ1-2; D uncertain. The CDR3 contains 16 residues. Trimming removed 1 base at V and 0 bases at J, with 12 bases between. Germline CDR1 LNHDA, CDR2 SQIVND (reference sequence). The CDR3 DNA reads TGTGCCAGTAGTATAGTGATCCAGGCTTCTAACTATGGCTACACCTTC. It yields the protein CASSIVIQASNYGYTF.

The V and J genes are TRBV18 and TRBJ1-1; D unresolved. The CDR3 has 14 amino acids. Germline values: CDR1 KGHSH, CDR2 LQKENI. With 2 bases removed from V and 4 bases from J, the gap between germline ends came to 11 bases. CDR3 sequence (DNA): TGTGCCAGCTCACCATACTCCCTCGGCACTGAAGCTTTCTTT. This gives the protein CASSPYSLGTEAFF.

This clone has only a few counts. V is TRBV5-1 and J is TRBJ2-7, with D maybe TRBD2 (6 bases). This CDR3 has 14 residues. V was cut by 3 bases and J by 0 bases, with 10 bases left in between. CDR1 SGHRS and CDR2 YFSETQ come from the germline V gene. In DNA, the CDR3 is TGCGCCAGCAGCTCCCAGCGGGCCTCCTACGAGCAGTACTTC. Protein: CASSSQRASYEQYF.

The rearrangement links TRBV6-6 to TRBJ1-1; unclear D gene. Germline CDR1 MNHNY, CDR2 SVGAGI (reference sequence). V was pared by 2 bases and J by 6 bases, with 13 bases between. The length of the CDR3 is 14 residues. CDR3 DNA sequence: TGTGCCAGCAGTTACCCAATTCAACCAGCTGAAGCTTTCTTT. This encodes CASSYPIQPAEAFF.

The CDR3 sequence: CASSLTDRESQPQHF. As DNA, the CDR3 is TGCGCCAGCAGCTTGACTGACAGAGAAAGTCAGCCCCAGCATTTT. This rearrangement joins TRBV5-1 to TRBJ1-5; tentative D call: TRBD1 (5 bases). V was cut by 1 base and J by 6 bases, with 14 bases left in between. The CDR3 spans 15 residues. In germline, CDR1 is SGHRS, CDR2 YFSETQ.